One and the same sample provided the 16 T cell receptor beta chains below, sequenced in a study of regulatory T cells in long-lasting Graves disease. Described time point: newly diagnosed GD, antithyroid drugs for less than 3 months. From PBMCs, RNA was extracted and then used to make the TCR library. With iRepertoire HTBI primers and Arm-PCR of CDR3 regions, TCR beta libraries were built. TCRdb re-called the multiplex PCR reads through MiXCR, storing one row per CDR3 protein. The sample records about 220,000 distinct CDR3 sequences, 18% being singletons. Specimen: peripheral blood mononuclear cells (PBMCs), collected at new diagnosis, from a patient treated with antithyroid drugs. The receptors shown here come from a female donor with Graves disease.

This clonotype was detected many times. The chain links TRBV2 to TRBJ1-5; D remains ambiguous. The germline V gene has CDR1 SNHLY and CDR2 FYNNEI. CDR3 length: 14 residues. The V gene lost 8 bases and the J gene lost 5 bases, with 16 bases spanning the gap. Here the CDR3 DNA reads TGTGCCAGCGGCCCAGCCCTCGTCGATCAGCCCCAGCATTTT. The encoded protein is CASGPALVDQPQHF.

Turning to this clonotype: A much larger clone sits a single nucleotide away, making a read error possible. V gene TRBV20-1 combines with J gene TRBJ2-3; 8 nucleotides match TRBD1. The V gene's germline CDR1 is DFQATT and CDR2 SNEGSKA (reference sequence). This CDR3 spans 13 amino acids. CDR3 coding DNA: TGCAGTGCCGAGGACAGGGTTGAAGGGGGGCAGTCCTTC. Translation: CSAEDRVEGGQSF.

This clonotype came up many times. This chain links TRBV30 with TRBJ1-6; 7 nucleotides match TRBD1. The V and J ends lost 4 bases and 9 bases, in that order; junction bases with no gene match: 12. The CDR3 is 15 amino acids. Germline CDR1 and CDR2: GTSNPN and SVGIG (reference sequence). The CDR3 reads CAWTQGDRDSSPLHF. CDR3 sequence (DNA): TGTGCCTGGACCCAAGGGGACAGAGACAGTTCACCCCTCCACTTT.

This clonotype appeared many times. The chain recombines TRBV18 with TRBJ2-7; 7 nucleotides align to TRBD2. The germline gives CDR1 KGHSH, CDR2 LQKENI. The trim removed 1 base at V and 5 bases at J, leaving 8 bases unmatched. This CDR3 has 15 residues. The CDR3 region has the DNA TGTGCCAGCTCACCACAACTAGCGCCCGGGCACGAGCAGTACTTC. This codes for CASSPQLAPGHEQYF.

This clonotype appeared many times. This rearrangement joins TRBV25-1 to TRBJ1-1; D is undetermined. CDR3 length equals 17 residues. Germline loops: CDR1 MGHDK, CDR2 SYGVNS. V lost 2 bases, J lost 4 bases, and 20 bases lay in between. The CDR3: CASSERSARVHVTEAFF. CDR3 nucleotides: TGTGCCAGCAGTGAACGTTCAGCTAGGGTACATGTCACTGAAGCTTTCTTT.

On this clonotype itself: A far larger clone is only one base removed, so a read error is likely. In this CDR3 the conserved last residue, phenylalanine or tryptophan, is missing, so a read error is likely. The rearrangement joins TRBV12-3 or TRBV12-4 to TRBJ2-7, with 7 bases lining up with TRBD1. V gave up 5 bases and J gave up 4 bases; unmatched junction bases: 8. This CDR3 contains 14 residues. CDR3 amino acids: CASSPSGGGYEQYL. The CDR3 DNA sequence: TGTGCCAGCAGTCCTTCAGGGGGTGGATACGAGCAGTACCTC.

This clonotype was counted many times. V gene TRBV7-2 combines with J gene TRBJ2-5; 12 bases agree with TRBD1. The ends lost 3 bases at V and 5 bases at J; junction bases unmatched: 4. The CDR3 is 15 amino acids. Germline CDR1 is SGHTA and CDR2 is FQGNSA. The CDR3 sequence is CASSFRDRGLETQYF. The DNA of the CDR3 is TGTGCCAGCAGCTTCCGGGACAGGGGGCTGGAGACCCAGTACTTC.

This clonotype has a count of ten or more. V and J are TRBV20-1 and TRBJ2-5, with 9 nucleotides matching TRBD2. The CDR3 covers 15 residues. The V gene's germline CDR1 is DFQATT and CDR2 SNEGSKA (reference sequence). With 4 bases clipped from V and 5 bases from J, the junction kept 11 bases outside the gene matches. The CDR3 region is CSATPGTSLRETQYF. The CDR3 region has the DNA TGCAGTGCTACCCCCGGGACTAGCCTGAGGGAGACCCAGTACTTC.

V is TRBV2 and J is TRBJ2-5; TRBD1 is a possible D gene (6 bases). Per germline, CDR1 SNHLY and CDR2 FYNNEI. The CDR3 consists of 15 residues. V lost 2 bases and J lost 5, with 15 bases in between. As DNA, the CDR3 is TGTGCCAGCAGTGAATTAGGGGGACGTGGGGAGACCCAGTACTTC. Amino acids: CASSELGGRGETQYF.

This clonotype has at least ten counts. This chain uses TRBV5-1 with TRBJ2-1; D gene unclear. V lost 4 bases, J lost 6 bases, and 11 bases lay in between. Germline CDR1 is SGHRS and CDR2 is YFSETQ. The CDR3 totals 13 residues. Here the CDR3 DNA reads TGCGCCAGCAGCGCTGGCACATTCAATGAGCAGTTCTTC. As protein: CASSAGTFNEQFF. The full variable domain, completed using reference TRBV5-1 and TRBJ2-1, is KAGVTQTPRYLIKTRGQQVTLSCSPISGHRSVSWYQQTPGQGLQFLFEYFSETQRNKGNFPGRFSGRQFSNSRSEMNVSTLELGDSALYLCASSAGTFNEQFFGPGTRLTVL.

This clonotype was found many times. The chain combines TRBV4-1 with TRBJ2-7, with 8 bases identical to TRBD2. The CDR3 spans 15 residues. Looked up from germline, CDR1 is MGHRA and CDR2 is YSYEKL. V lost 4 bases to trimming and J lost 5 bases; unmatched junction nucleotides: 10. The CDR3 here is CASSRSGTRGDEQYF. The DNA of the CDR3 is TGCGCCAGCAGCCGGTCCGGGACTAGAGGAGACGAGCAGTACTTC.

This clonotype has a single count. A clone one base away is much larger, so this may be a read error. The CDR3 does not end in the conserved phenylalanine or tryptophan, so this is likely a read error. The chain combines TRBV20-1 with TRBJ2-7; D tentatively fits TRBD1 or TRBD2 (6 bases each). Trimming removed 6 bases from V and 3 bases from J, with 15 bases in between. The CDR3 length is 13 residues. CDR1 and CDR2 from the germline V gene are DFQATT and SNEGSKA (reference sequence). This chain's CDR3 is CSASDGGNYEQYS. In DNA, the CDR3 is TGCAGTGCAAGCGACGGGGGCAACTACGAGCAGTACTCC.

Comments on this clonotype: The CDR3 ends on some other residue instead of the conserved phenylalanine or tryptophan, so this is likely a read error. This chain connects TRBV5-4 to TRBJ2-3, with 9 bases fitting TRBD2. V shed 3 bases and J 3 bases; nucleotides not matched to a gene: 2. The germline CDR1 and CDR2 sequences are SGHNT and YYREEE (reference sequence). The CDR3 runs 14 residues. The CDR3 DNA is TGTGCCAGCAGCTCGGGACTAGCAACAGATACGCAGTATTTG. It codes for CASSSGLATDTQYL.

This clonotype was seen many times. This chain joins TRBV9 and TRBJ1-4; TRBD1 matches at 10 bases. Per germline, CDR1 SGDLS and CDR2 YYNGEE. V shed 2 bases, J shed 8 bases, and the junction held 6 bases outside the gene matches. The CDR3 has 15 residues. As DNA, the CDR3 is TGTGCCAGCAGCGTTGACAGGGGGCATGGGGAAAAACTGTTTTTT. Translation: CASSVDRGHGEKLFF.

Ten or more counts support this clonotype. V gene TRBV12-3 or TRBV12-4 combines with J gene TRBJ1-2; 8 bases fit TRBD1. The CDR3 covers 14 residues. The V gene end was trimmed by 6 bases and the J gene end by 7 bases; junction bases not matched to a gene: 10. As DNA, the CDR3 is TGTGCCAGCAGCCCCGTCGGACAGGGTGGTGGCTACACCTTC. Protein: CASSPVGQGGGYTF.

Ten or more counts support this clonotype. This chain uses TRBV7-2 with TRBJ2-7; D call uncertain. The ends were cut back, 5 bases at V and 0 bases at J, with 11 bases in the middle. Germline values: CDR1 SGHTA, CDR2 FQGNSA. This CDR3 is built from 14 residues. The DNA of the CDR3 is TGTGCCAGCAGCCGTGTCGGTATCTCCTACGAGCAGTACTTC. Residues: CASSRVGISYEQYF. The complete variable domain, with remaining parts taken from reference TRBV7-2 and TRBJ2-7, reads GAGVSQSPSNKVTEKGKDVELRCDPISGHTALYWYRQSLGQGLEFLIYFQGNSAPDKSGLPSDRFSAERTGGSVSTLTIQRTQQEDSAVYLCASSRVGISYEQYFGPGTRLTVT.